A single sample is the source of the 14 T cell receptor beta chains below, sequenced in a study of response to subunit inactivated influenza vaccine. From the RT-PCR reads, TCRdb called clonotypes with MiXCR, one entry per CDR3 protein. The table includes 800,000 to 1,000,000 distinct CDR3 sequences, 21% detected once. This specimen was PBMCs from blood, taken 4 to 6 days after vaccination. Source of these receptors: a man aged 50 to 59 who received an inactivated influenza vaccine.

V and J are TRBV18 and TRBJ2-7; 10 bases map to TRBD1. Germline CDR1 and CDR2: KGHSH and LQKENI. V was pared by 7 bases and J by 5 bases, with 2 bases of the junction left unmatched. This CDR3 region has 12 residues. The CDR3 reads CASLGTGDEQYF. In DNA form, the CDR3 reads TGTGCCAGCTTAGGGACAGGGGACGAGCAGTACTTC.

The gene calls are TRBV6-2 or TRBV6-3 and TRBJ2-7; D is unclear. The CDR3 is 14 amino acids. Trimming pared 7 bases from V and 0 bases from J, leaving 13 bases between. Germline V CDR1 and CDR2: MNHEY, SVGEGT. The CDR3 here is CASTQSSSSYEQYF. For the CDR3, the DNA is TGTGCCAGCACCCAATCCTCGAGCTCCTACGAGCAGTACTTC.

In its sample, this clonotype was seen a few times. V and J are TRBV10-3 and TRBJ2-7; 9 bases line up with TRBD1. The germline CDR1 and CDR2 sequences are ENHRY and SYGVKD. The CDR3 has 16 amino acids. V gave up 2 bases and J gave up 2 bases; unmatched junction bases: 7. CDR3 amino acids: CAISEPSGTGTYEQYF. The CDR3 nucleotides read TGTGCCATCAGTGAGCCGTCCGGGACAGGGACCTACGAGCAGTACTTC.

This clonotype was seen more than once but under ten times. V gene TRBV6-6 combines with J gene TRBJ2-7; a possible D gene is TRBD2 (6 bases). Looked up from germline, CDR1 is MNHNY and CDR2 is SVGAGI (reference sequence). The CDR3 is 12 residues long. Trimming took 9 bases from V and 2 from J, leaving 11 bases between them. CDR3 loop: CASWDFTYEQYF. CDR3 DNA sequence: TGTGCCAGTTGGGACTTCACCTACGAGCAGTACTTC.

The chain links TRBV20-1 to TRBJ1-4, with D possibly matching TRBD1 (6 bases). This CDR3 comprises 17 residues. V was trimmed by 4 bases and J by 3 bases, leaving 21 bases between them. Germline V gene data show CDR1 as DFQATT and CDR2 as SNEGSKA (reference sequence). The CDR3: CSAIPPIRTAANEKLFF. CDR3 DNA sequence: TGCAGTGCTATCCCACCGATCCGGACAGCCGCTAATGAAAAACTGTTTTTT.

This clonotype has ten or more counts. The chain has TRBV5-6 and TRBJ2-1; the D gene could be TRBD1 or TRBD2 (5 bases each). The length of the CDR3 is 16 residues. Germline V gene lookup returns CDR1 SGHDT and CDR2 YYEEEE. V lost 5 bases to trimming and J lost 1 base, with 16 bases between them. The chain's CDR3 is CASSSRGVASYNEQFF. Written as DNA, the CDR3 is TGTGCCAGCAGTTCCAGAGGGGTCGCGTCCTACAATGAGCAGTTCTTC.

The table lists this clonotype with many counts. The CDR3 region is CASSLASPNSPLHF. As DNA, the CDR3 is TGTGCCAGCAGTTTAGCTAGTCCCAATTCACCCCTCCACTTT. The V and J genes are TRBV12-3 or TRBV12-4 and TRBJ1-6; D gene unclear. This CDR3 is 14 amino acids long. Trimming removed 0 bases at V and 7 bases at J, with 7 bases between.

The CDR3 here is CSVENQWETQYF. CDR3 nucleotides: TGCAGCGTTGAAAATCAATGGGAGACCCAGTACTTC. V and J are TRBV29-1 and TRBJ2-5; D uncertain. This CDR3 contains 12 residues. In germline, CDR1 is SQVTM, CDR2 ANQGSEA. The ends were cut back, 2 bases at V and 5 bases at J, with 9 bases in the middle. Variable domain in full (rest from reference TRBV29-1 and TRBJ2-5): SAVISQKPSRDICQRGTSLTIQCQVDSQVTMMFWYRQQPGQSLTLIATANQGSEATYESGFVIDKFPISRPNLTFSTLTVSNMSPEDSSIYLCSVENQWETQYFGPGTRLLVL.

This clonotype has a count of ten or more. The chain couples TRBV24-1 to TRBJ2-2; TRBD2 might be the D (6 bases). CDR3 length: 13 residues. Trimming left V 5 bases short and J 5 bases short, with 8 bases between. Germline V gives CDR1 KGHDR, CDR2 SFDVKD. CDR3 amino acids: CATSVEGTGELFF. CDR3 DNA sequence: TGTGCCACCAGTGTGGAGGGGACCGGGGAGCTGTTTTTT.

This clonotype was counted a few times. This chain joins TRBV4-2 and TRBJ2-5; no clear D gene. The length of the CDR3 is 13 residues. Germline CDR1 LGHNA, CDR2 YNFKEQ. The V gene lost 1 base and the J gene lost 5 bases, with 8 bases spanning the gap. CDR3 residues: CASSQGSGETQYF. In DNA form, the CDR3 reads TGTGCCAGCAGCCAAGGGTCTGGCGAGACCCAGTACTTC.

The rearrangement uses TRBV12-3 or TRBV12-4 and TRBJ1-1; the D is unclear. Trimming shortened V by 6 bases and J by 10 bases, and 15 bases separated the two germline ends. The length of the CDR3 is 12 residues. The CDR3 DNA reads TGTGCCAGCAGCTCCGTTAGGGCCCCAGCTTTCTTT. It encodes CASSSVRAPAFF.

The gene calls are TRBV5-1 and TRBJ2-2, with D possibly called TRBD1 or TRBD2 (5 bases each). The CDR3 loop spans 15 amino acids. Germline CDR1 is SGHRS and CDR2 is YFSETQ. Trimming removed 5 bases from V and 2 bases from J, with 13 bases in between. CDR3 nucleotide sequence: TGCGCCAGCAGACCTGGGGGTACCAACACCGGGGAGCTGTTTTTT. Translated, it gives CASRPGGTNTGELFF.

The chain uses TRBV28 and TRBJ2-1; perhaps TRBD2 as D (6 bases). Trimming removed 8 bases at V and 4 bases at J, with 21 bases between. The CDR3 is 16 amino acids. CDR1 and CDR2 (germline): MDHEN, SYDVKM. The CDR3 DNA sequence: TGTGCCAGCGGGGGGATCACCGGGACGGCGTACAATGAGCAGTTCTTC. This translates into CASGGITGTAYNEQFF. Supplemented by reference TRBV28 and TRBJ2-1, the full variable domain reads DVKVTQSSRYLVKRTGEKVFLECVQDMDHENMFWYRQDPGLGLRLIYFSYDVKMKEKGDIPEGYSVSREKKERFSLILESASTNQTSMYLCASGGITGTAYNEQFFGPGTRLTVL.

The rearrangement links TRBV19 to TRBJ2-1, with 8 positions matching TRBD2. V shed 2 bases, J shed 2 bases, and the junction held 5 bases outside the gene matches. Looked up from germline, CDR1 is LNHDA and CDR2 is SQIVND (reference sequence). CDR3 length: 16 residues. The CDR3 here is CASSISLADTYNEQFF. Here the CDR3 DNA reads TGTGCCAGTAGTATATCACTAGCGGATACCTACAATGAGCAGTTCTTC.